The clone carrying this T cell receptor beta chain was seen just once. The target antigen is unknown. The J segment lost 3 bases and the V segment lost 8 bases, leaving 26 bases of the junction unmatched. CDR1 is MNHEY, CDR2 SVGEGT, per germline. The CDR3 is 20 amino acids. This entry comes from a study of blood T cells in healthy people across ages. Study results and caveats: Age brought a roughly linear fall in TCR beta diversity measured per million T cells.

The use of a sample-barcoded 5' primer and a J-beta primer mix characterized a second PCR of roughly 6 to 11 cycles. Using its own MiXCR run on the 5' RACE reads, TCRdb lists one record per CDR3 protein. The table includes roughly 700,000 distinct CDR3 sequences, 49% detected once. Peripheral blood from each donor was collected in a volume of 9.5 to 10 milliliters. The chain links TRBV6-2 or TRBV6-3 to TRBJ2-7, with TRBD1 matching 9 bases. This clonotype was sampled from an older woman in good health. Sequencing was done on a sample of blood. As DNA, the CDR3 is TGTGCCAGCGCCCCCCGCGACCCCGGGACAGGGCGGAAAAGGGGCTACGAGCAGTACTTC. Its protein product is CASAPRDPGTGRKRGYEQYF.